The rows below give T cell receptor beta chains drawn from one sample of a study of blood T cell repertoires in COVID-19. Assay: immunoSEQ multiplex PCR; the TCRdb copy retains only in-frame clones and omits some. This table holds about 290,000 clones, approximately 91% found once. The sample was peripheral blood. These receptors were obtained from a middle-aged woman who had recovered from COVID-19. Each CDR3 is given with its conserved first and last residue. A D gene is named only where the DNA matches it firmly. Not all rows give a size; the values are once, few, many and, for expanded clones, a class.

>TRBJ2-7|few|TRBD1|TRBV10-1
TGCGCCAGCACCGAGGGGGCAGGCTACGAGCAGTACTTC
CASTEGAGYEQYF
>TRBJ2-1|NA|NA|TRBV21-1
TGTGCCAGCAGCAAATTATCGTCTAGCGGATACAATGAGCAGTTCTTC
CASSKLSSSGYNEQFF
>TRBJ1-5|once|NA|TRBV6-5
TGTGCCAGCAGTTACGGCGGGGGAACCGATCAGCCCCAGCATTTT
CASSYGGGTDQPQHF
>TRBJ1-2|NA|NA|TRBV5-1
TGCGCCAGCAGCTTGAGGGGGGGCTTCGACTATGGCTACACCTTC
CASSLRGGFDYGYTF
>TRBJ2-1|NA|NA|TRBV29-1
TGCAGCGCCCTGCAGCAGGAGGCCCGAAGCTCCTACAATGAGCAGTTCTTC
CSALQQEARSSYNEQFF
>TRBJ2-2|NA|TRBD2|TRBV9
TGTGCCAGCAGCGAGACGGGAGGGCCTTATACCGGGGAGCTGTTTTTT
CASSETGGPYTGELFF
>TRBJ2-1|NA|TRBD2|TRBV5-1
TGCGCCAGCAGCTTGGGACTAGCGGGAGGACTAACCAATGAGCAGTTCTTC
CASSLGLAGGLTNEQFF
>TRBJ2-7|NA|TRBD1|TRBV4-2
TGTGCCAGCAGCCAAGGACAGGGGGCAGGCGAGCAGTACTTC
CASSQGQGAGEQYF
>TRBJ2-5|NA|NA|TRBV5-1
TGCGCCAGCAGCTTAGGACAGCAATACCAAGAGACCCAGTACTTC
CASSLGQQYQETQYF
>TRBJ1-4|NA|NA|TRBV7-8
TGTGCCAGCAGCCCATTTAGAACCCAACAGGGTCGCTATGAAAAACTGTTTTTT
CASSPFRTQQGRYEKLFF
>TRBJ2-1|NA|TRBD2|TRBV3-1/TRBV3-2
TGTGCCAGCAGCCCTGGACTAGCGGGAGGTGAGCAGTTCTTC
CASSPGLAGGEQFF
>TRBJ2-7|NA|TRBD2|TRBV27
TGTGCCAGCAGATTACTTAGCGGGAGGGCCCCCGAGCAGTACTTC
CASRLLSGRAPEQYF
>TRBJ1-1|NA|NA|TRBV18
TGTGCCAGCTCACCTAGACAGGACGCGGACACTGAAGCTTTCTTT
CASSPRQDADTEAFF
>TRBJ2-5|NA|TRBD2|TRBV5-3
TGTGCCAGAAGTCTAGGCGGGAGGGCCATAGAGACCCAGTACTTC
CARSLGGRAIETQYF
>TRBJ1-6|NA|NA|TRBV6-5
TGTGCCAGCGGAGGCTTTAATAATTCACCCCTCCACTTT
CASGGFNNSPLHF
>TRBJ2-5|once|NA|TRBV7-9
TGTGCCAGCAGCCCCGCGGGGACCAAAGAGACCCAGTACTTC
CASSPAGTKETQYF
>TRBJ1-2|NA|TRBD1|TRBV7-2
TGTGCCAGCAGCTCAGGACAGGCTCACTATGGCTACACCTTC
CASSSGQAHYGYTF
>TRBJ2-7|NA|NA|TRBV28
TGTGCCAGCGTGAGATGGAGGTCAGCGGAAACCTCCTACGAGCAGTACTTC
CASVRWRSAETSYEQYF
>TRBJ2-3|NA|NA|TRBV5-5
TGTGCCAGCAATCCTGGAGTAGCAGGGCCAGATACGCAGTATTTT
CASNPGVAGPDTQYF
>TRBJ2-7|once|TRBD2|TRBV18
TGTGCCAGCTCACCCGTCTTCCCTAGCGGCTACGAGCAGTACTTC
CASSPVFPSGYEQYF
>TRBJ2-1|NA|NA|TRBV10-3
TGTGCCATCAGAGAAAATGAGAATGAGCAGTTCTTC
CAIRENENEQFF
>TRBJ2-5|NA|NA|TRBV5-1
TGCGCCAGCAGCTTGGGCCGGGGCCAAGAGACCCAGTACTTC
CASSLGRGQETQYF
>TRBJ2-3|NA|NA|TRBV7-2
TGTGCCAGCAGTCAACACCGAGATACGCAGTATTTT
CASSQHRDTQYF
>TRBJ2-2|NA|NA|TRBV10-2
TGCGCCAGCAGTGAGTACCCAGGACAGTCGTCCAGGGAGCTGTTTTTT
CASSEYPGQSSRELFF